What follows are 24 T cell receptor beta chains derived from one specimen sequenced in a study of T cells of healthy individuals. One entry per CDR3 protein results from TCRdb running MiXCR on the 5' RACE reads. The data contain some 41,000 distinct CDR3 sequences, approximately 5% of them singletons. The receptors were sampled from a human donor in good health.

This clonotype was seen ten or more times. The CDR3 reads CSARESQGLHTEAFF. The CDR3 DNA reads TGCAGTGCTAGAGAGTCACAGGGACTCCACACTGAAGCTTTCTTT. The rearrangement joins TRBV20-1 to TRBJ1-1, with a possible D match to TRBD1 (6 bases). CDR3 length: 15 amino acids. CDR1 DFQATT and CDR2 SNEGSKA come from the germline V gene (reference sequence). V lost 0 bases, J lost 3 bases, and 14 bases lay in between.

This clonotype is judged medium-sized. The CDR3 region is CASSPRDIGRYEQYF. The CDR3 DNA sequence: TGTGCCAGCAGTCCCCGGGACATAGGTCGCTACGAGCAGTACTTC. This sequence joins TRBV12-3 or TRBV12-4 and TRBJ2-7, with D possibly matching TRBD1 (6 bases). This CDR3 is built from 15 residues. V lost 5 bases and J lost 3, with 17 bases in between.

This clonotype was found many times. J is TRBJ1-5 and V is TRBV5-1; D is possibly TRBD1 (5 bases). Germline V gene sequence: CDR1 SGHRS, CDR2 YFSETQ. CDR3 length: 14 amino acids. The ends were cut back, 0 bases at V and 7 bases at J, with 11 bases in the middle. CDR3 sequence: CASSLEGLGQPQHF. CDR3 DNA: TGCGCCAGCAGCTTGGAGGGGTTGGGGCAGCCCCAGCATTTT.

The rearrangement uses TRBV30 and TRBJ2-3; the D is unclear. Germline CDR1 is GTSNPN and CDR2 is SVGIG (reference sequence). CDR3 length: 14 amino acids. Trimming took off 0 bases at V and 0 bases at J, with 7 bases between the two ends. The CDR3, as DNA: TGTGCCTGGAGTGTTGGATCCAGCACAGATACGCAGTATTTT. This encodes CAWSVGSSTDTQYF.

This clonotype came up many times. This sequence joins TRBV7-6 and TRBJ2-7; TRBD2 is a possible D gene (7 bases). V lost 3 bases and J 6 bases, leaving 9 bases between the germline ends. The CDR3 has 12 residues. Germline assignment: CDR1 SGHVS and CDR2 FNYEAQ. CDR3 region: CASSFGGPEQYF. The CDR3 DNA is TGTGCCAGCAGCTTCGGGGGGCCCGAGCAGTACTTC.

The table lists this clonotype with many counts. The chain is built from TRBV7-6 and TRBJ2-3; the D gene is possibly TRBD2 (6 bases). This CDR3 comprises 15 residues. Trimming pared 4 bases from V and 7 bases from J, leaving 18 bases between. Germline lookup yields CDR1 SGHVS and CDR2 FNYEAQ. The CDR3 is CASSSVRGSVYTQYF. Written as DNA, the CDR3 is TGTGCCAGCAGCTCGGTGCGGGGTTCGGTATATACGCAGTATTTT. Full variable domain (missing parts from reference TRBV7-6 and TRBJ2-3): GAGVSQSPRYKVTKRGQDVALRCDPISGHVSLYWYRQALGQGPEFLTYFNYEAQQDKSGLPNDRFSAERPEGSISTLTIQRTEQRDSAMYRCASSSVRGSVYTQYFGPGTRLTVL.

This clonotype counts as medium-sized. The J gene is TRBJ2-7, the V gene TRBV27, with D perhaps matching TRBD2 (5 bases). The V and J ends lost 2 bases and 6 bases respectively, with 11 bases between them. The CDR3 is 13 residues long. Per the germline V gene, CDR1 is MNHEY and CDR2 is SMNVEV (reference sequence). The CDR3 nucleotides are TGTGCCAGCAGTTTAAGGTTGGCGGGCGAGCAGTACTTC. Its translation: CASSLRLAGEQYF.

This clonotype came up many times. The chain links TRBV28 to TRBJ1-1; D is unresolved. Between the trimmed V and J ends, which lost 7 bases and 3 bases, there was a span of 12 bases. CDR1 and CDR2 from the germline V gene are MDHEN and SYDVKM. The CDR3 has 13 residues. CDR3 DNA sequence: TGTGCCAGCAACCCGCTTCGGGACACTGAAGCTTTCTTT. Encoded protein: CASNPLRDTEAFF.

This clonotype was observed a few times. The CDR3 sequence: CASSPGGGRTYNEQFF. The CDR3 nucleotides read TGTGCCAGCAGCCCGGGGGGCGGTCGAACCTACAATGAGCAGTTCTTC. The genes are TRBV11-2 and TRBJ2-1; D might be TRBD2 (7 bases). CDR3 size: 16 residues. The V end lost 5 bases, the J end lost 2 bases, and 16 bases lay between the germline ends. Per the germline V gene, CDR1 is SGHAT and CDR2 is FQNNGV.

In this sample, this clonotype turned up many times. The chain uses TRBV5-1 and TRBJ2-1; D is perhaps TRBD1 (6 bases). V lost 1 base to trimming and J lost 5 bases, with 13 bases between them. The germline CDR1 and CDR2 sequences are SGHRS and YFSETQ. CDR3 length equals 15 residues. The CDR3 sequence: CASSLRQGINNEQFF. The DNA of the CDR3 is TGCGCCAGCAGCTTGAGGCAGGGGATAAACAATGAGCAGTTCTTC. Full variable domain (outside the CDR3, taken from reference TRBV5-1 and TRBJ2-1): KAGVTQTPRYLIKTRGQQVTLSCSPISGHRSVSWYQQTPGQGLQFLFEYFSETQRNKGNFPGRFSGRQFSNSRSEMNVSTLELGDSALYLCASSLRQGINNEQFFGPGTRLTVL.

The V gene is TRBV20-1, the J gene TRBJ1-1; 8 bases map to TRBD1. CDR3 length: 17 residues. The V gene's germline CDR1 is DFQATT and CDR2 SNEGSKA (reference sequence). V shed 5 bases and J 6 bases; nucleotides not matched to a gene: 20. The CDR3 DNA reads TGCAGTGCTCTACGACTTGGACAGGGAGGCTTGTTAGCTGAAGCTTTCTTT. Amino acids: CSALRLGQGGLLAEAFF.

The sample holds a few counts of this clonotype. The chain couples TRBV7-8 to TRBJ2-7, with 7 bases that match TRBD1. Germline V CDR1 and CDR2: SGHVS, FQNEAQ. This CDR3 is 13 amino acids long. V shed 5 bases, J shed 5 bases, and the junction held 6 bases outside the gene matches. The CDR3 bases are TGTGCCAGCAGCCTCGGGGACAGCGACGAGCAGTACTTC. Its translation: CASSLGDSDEQYF.

The table lists this clonotype with many counts. The V call is TRBV5-5, the J call TRBJ1-5; possible D gene TRBD1, 6 bases. Deletions cut 1 base from V and 7 bases from J, with 12 bases between. This CDR3 is 14 amino acids long. Germline-derived CDR1 and CDR2 are SGHKS and YYEKEE (reference sequence). The CDR3 spells CASSLSGGGQPQHF. The CDR3 DNA reads as TGTGCCAGCAGCTTGTCTGGGGGGGGCCAGCCCCAGCATTTT.

The sample holds many counts of this clonotype. The chain joins TRBV7-2 to TRBJ2-1; no firm D call. Germline assignment: CDR1 SGHTA and CDR2 FQGNSA. CDR3 length equals 16 residues. With 1 base removed from V and 1 base from J, the gap between germline ends came to 11 bases. The DNA for the CDR3 is TGTGCCAGCAGCTTAGGCCAGCGCTCTTCCTACAATGAGCAGTTCTTC. Translating gives CASSLGQRSSYNEQFF. Drawing the rest from reference TRBV7-2 and TRBJ2-1, the complete variable domain is GAGVSQSPSNKVTEKGKDVELRCDPISGHTALYWYRQSLGQGLEFLIYFQGNSAPDKSGLPSDRFSAERTGGSVSTLTIQRTQQEDSAVYLCASSLGQRSSYNEQFFGPGTRLTVL.

The sample holds many counts of this clonotype. The gene calls are TRBV2 and TRBJ2-7, with 10 bases aligning to TRBD1. The ends lost 5 bases at V and 4 bases at J; junction bases unmatched: 11. The CDR3 spans 16 residues. Germline V gene data show CDR1 as SNHLY and CDR2 as FYNNEI. In nucleotides, the CDR3 is TGTGCCAGCAGTTTTGGAGGGACAGGGGACGGGTACGAGCAGTACTTC. This encodes CASSFGGTGDGYEQYF.

This clonotype was counted many times. The chain is built from TRBV12-3 or TRBV12-4 and TRBJ2-4; D remains ambiguous. This CDR3 has 16 residues. Trimming shortened V by 2 bases and J by 4 bases, and 15 bases separated the two germline ends. CDR3 in DNA: TGTGCCAGCAGTTTAAACGCAGGAACTGTTAAAAACATTCAGTACTTC. Encoded protein: CASSLNAGTVKNIQYF.

The chain carries TRBV3-1 and TRBJ1-1; 8 bases match TRBD1. J was trimmed by 5 bases and V by 3 bases; bases with no gene match: 5. CDR1 and CDR2 from the germline V gene are LGHDT and YNNKEL (reference sequence). The CDR3 contains 14 residues. In nucleotides, the CDR3 is TGTGCCAGCAGCCAGCAGGACAGGGCAACTGAAGCTTTCTTT. Its protein is CASSQQDRATEAFF.

This clonotype was seen at least ten times. The rearrangement joins TRBV7-9 to TRBJ1-3, with a weak D call TRBD1 (6 bases). Germline values: CDR1 SEHNR, CDR2 FQNEAQ (reference sequence). Trimming took off 5 bases at V and 4 bases at J, with 9 bases between the two ends. This CDR3 comprises 13 residues. The CDR3 is CASSDRNGNTIYF. CDR3 bases: TGTGCCAGCAGCGACAGGAACGGAAACACCATATATTTT. The variable domain in full, completed from reference TRBV7-9 and TRBJ1-3, reads DTGVSQNPRHKITKRGQNVTFRCDPISEHNRLYWYRQTLGQGPEFLTYFQNEAQLEKSRLLSDRFSAERPKGSFSTLEIQRTEQGDSAMYLCASSDRNGNTIYFGEGSWLTVV.

This clonotype has ten or more counts. The chain links TRBV29-1 to TRBJ1-1, with 9 bases aligning to TRBD1. This CDR3 contains 13 residues. V shed 7 bases and J 4 bases; nucleotides not matched to a gene: 7. Germline values: CDR1 SQVTM, CDR2 ANQGSEA. CDR3 residues: CSARDREGTEAFF. For the CDR3, the DNA is TGCAGCGCGCGGGACAGGGAAGGCACTGAAGCTTTCTTT.

In this sample, this clonotype turned up many times. V gene TRBV12-3 or TRBV12-4 combines with J gene TRBJ1-2, with D perhaps matching TRBD1 (6 bases). The CDR3 is 14 residues long. V dropped 6 bases and J dropped 6 bases, with 17 bases sitting between them. CDR3 loop: CASRLTGQGNGYTF. The CDR3 DNA reads TGTGCCAGCAGACTCACAGGGCAGGGTAATGGCTACACCTTC.

This clonotype was detected only a few times. This sequence joins TRBV11-3 and TRBJ2-7, with D hard to call. V lost 6 bases and J 2 bases, leaving 14 bases between the germline ends. CDR1 is SGHNT, CDR2 YENEEA, per germline. This CDR3 has 14 residues. The CDR3 loop is CASRQGPATYEQYF. The CDR3 DNA reads as TGTGCCAGCAGACAAGGCCCCGCGACCTACGAGCAGTACTTC. The variable domain in full, completed from reference TRBV11-3 and TRBJ2-7, reads EAGVVQSPRYKIIEKKQPVAFWCNPISGHNTLYWYLQNLGQGPELLIRYENEEAVDDSQLPKDRFSAERLKGVDSTLKIQPAELGDSAVYLCASRQGPATYEQYFGPGTRLTVT.

In its sample, this clonotype was seen many times. This chain uses TRBV7-2 with TRBJ2-1; 11 bases are shared with TRBD2. The germline V gene has CDR1 SGHTA and CDR2 FQGNSA. The V gene end was trimmed by 4 bases and the J gene end by 0 bases; junction bases not matched to a gene: 8. This CDR3 has 18 residues. The CDR3 bases are TGTGCCAGCAGCTCGCGACTAGCGGGGAGGAGCTCCTACAATGAGCAGTTCTTC. Residues: CASSSRLAGRSSYNEQFF.

This clonotype was recorded many times. The chain couples TRBV11-2 to TRBJ2-2; D not certain. V was pared by 4 bases and J by 1 base, with 13 bases between. The CDR3 extends over 16 amino acids. The germline CDR1 and CDR2 sequences are SGHAT and FQNNGV. The CDR3 DNA reads as TGTGCCAGCAGCTCCATAGATCGGAAGAACACCGGGGAGCTGTTTTTT. It encodes CASSSIDRKNTGELFF.

This clonotype has a handful of counts. The chain's CDR3 is CASSYSIFESDYGYTF. The DNA for the CDR3 is TGTGCCAGCAGTTACTCGATTTTCGAATCAGACTATGGCTACACCTTC. The chain links TRBV6-6 to TRBJ1-2; D gene ambiguous. The CDR3 loop spans 16 amino acids. Trimming took off 0 bases at V and 3 bases at J, with 14 bases between the two ends. Per germline, CDR1 MNHNY and CDR2 SVGAGI (reference sequence).